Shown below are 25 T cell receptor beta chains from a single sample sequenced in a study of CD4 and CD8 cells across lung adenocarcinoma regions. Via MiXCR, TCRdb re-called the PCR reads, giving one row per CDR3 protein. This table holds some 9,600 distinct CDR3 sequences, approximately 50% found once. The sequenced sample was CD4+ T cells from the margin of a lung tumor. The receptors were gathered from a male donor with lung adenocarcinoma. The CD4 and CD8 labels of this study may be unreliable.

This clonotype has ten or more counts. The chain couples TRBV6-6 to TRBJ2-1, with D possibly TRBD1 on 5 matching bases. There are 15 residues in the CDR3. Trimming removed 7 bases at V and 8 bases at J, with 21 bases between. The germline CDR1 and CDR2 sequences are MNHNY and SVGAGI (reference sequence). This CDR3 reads CASTHDSPILYEQFF. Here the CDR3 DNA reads TGTGCCAGCACCCACGACAGCCCCATACTCTATGAGCAGTTCTTC.

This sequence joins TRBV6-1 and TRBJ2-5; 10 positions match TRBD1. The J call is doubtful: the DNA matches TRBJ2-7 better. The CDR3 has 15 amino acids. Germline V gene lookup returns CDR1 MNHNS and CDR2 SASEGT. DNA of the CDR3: TGTGCCAGCAGTGAATCCCGGACAGGGGGCTACGAGCAGTACTTC. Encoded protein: CASSESRTGGYEQYF.

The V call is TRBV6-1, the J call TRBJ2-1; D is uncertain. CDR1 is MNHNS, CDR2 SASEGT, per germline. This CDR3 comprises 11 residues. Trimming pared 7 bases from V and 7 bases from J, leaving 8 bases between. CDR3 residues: CASKRRNEQFF. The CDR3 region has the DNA TGTGCCAGCAAGAGGCGAAATGAGCAGTTCTTC.

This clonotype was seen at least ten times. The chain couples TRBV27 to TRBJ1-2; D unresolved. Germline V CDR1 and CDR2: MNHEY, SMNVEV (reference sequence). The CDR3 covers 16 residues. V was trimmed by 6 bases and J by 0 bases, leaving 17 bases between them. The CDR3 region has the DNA TGTGCCAGCAGCCCGGGAGGCCAAGGAGCTAACTATGGCTACACCTTC. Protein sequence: CASSPGGQGANYGYTF.

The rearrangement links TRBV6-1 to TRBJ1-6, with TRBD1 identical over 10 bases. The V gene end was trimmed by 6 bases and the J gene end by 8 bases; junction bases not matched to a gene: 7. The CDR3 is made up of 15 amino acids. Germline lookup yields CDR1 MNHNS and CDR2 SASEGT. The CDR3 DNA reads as TGTGCCAGCAGGACCGGGACAGGGGAATATTCACCCCTCCACTTT. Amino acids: CASRTGTGEYSPLHF.

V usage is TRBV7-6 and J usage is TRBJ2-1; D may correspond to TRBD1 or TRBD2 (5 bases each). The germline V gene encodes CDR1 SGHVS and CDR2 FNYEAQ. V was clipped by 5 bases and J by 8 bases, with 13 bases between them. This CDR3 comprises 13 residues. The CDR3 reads CASSHLVGDEQFF. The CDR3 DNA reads TGTGCCAGCAGCCACCTAGTGGGGGATGAGCAGTTCTTC.

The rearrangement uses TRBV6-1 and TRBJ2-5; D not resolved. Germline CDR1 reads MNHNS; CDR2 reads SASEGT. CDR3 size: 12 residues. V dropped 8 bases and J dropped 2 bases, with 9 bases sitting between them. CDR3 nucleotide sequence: TGTGCCAGCGTCGACACGCAAGAGACCCAGTACTTC. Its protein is CASVDTQETQYF.

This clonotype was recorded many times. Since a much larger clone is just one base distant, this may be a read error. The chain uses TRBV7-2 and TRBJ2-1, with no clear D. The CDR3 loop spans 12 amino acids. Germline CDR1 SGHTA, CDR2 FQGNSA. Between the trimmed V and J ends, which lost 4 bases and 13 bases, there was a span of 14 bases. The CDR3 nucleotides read TGTGCCAGCAGCTCCTGGCGAGAGACCCAGTTCTTC. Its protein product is CASSSWRETQFF.

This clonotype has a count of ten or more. CDR3 region: CASSGTSGRVYNEQFF. CDR3 bases: TGTGCCAGCAGCGGGACTAGCGGGAGGGTCTACAATGAGCAGTTCTTC. This chain links TRBV7-2 with TRBJ2-1; TRBD2 matches 16 bases. The CDR3 is 16 residues long. Germline trimming cut 5 bases from V and 3 bases from J; bases unmatched to any gene: 1. Germline V CDR1 and CDR2: SGHTA, FQGNSA.

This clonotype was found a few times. CDR3 nucleotides: TGTGCCACCAGCCAGACGTGGGCACAAGAGACCCAGTACTTC. Residues: CATSQTWAQETQYF. This chain connects TRBV15 to TRBJ2-5, with D uncertain. The ends were cut back, 5 bases at V and 2 bases at J, with 12 bases in the middle. The CDR3 runs to 14 residues. Germline V gene lookup returns CDR1 LNHNV and CDR2 YYDKDF (reference sequence).

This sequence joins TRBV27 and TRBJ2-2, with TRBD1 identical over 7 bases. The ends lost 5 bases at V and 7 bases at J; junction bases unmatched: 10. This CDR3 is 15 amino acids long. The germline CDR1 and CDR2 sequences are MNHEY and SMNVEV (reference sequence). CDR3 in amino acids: CASSTLTGIGGELFF. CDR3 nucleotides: TGTGCCAGCAGTACCCTGACAGGGATAGGCGGGGAGCTGTTTTTT.

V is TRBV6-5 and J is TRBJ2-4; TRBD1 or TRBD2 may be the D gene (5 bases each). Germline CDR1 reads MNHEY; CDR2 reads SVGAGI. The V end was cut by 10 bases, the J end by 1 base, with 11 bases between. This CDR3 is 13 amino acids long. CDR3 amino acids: CATGRCAKNIQYF. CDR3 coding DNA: TGTGCCACGGGGCGGTGCGCCAAAAACATTCAGTACTTC.

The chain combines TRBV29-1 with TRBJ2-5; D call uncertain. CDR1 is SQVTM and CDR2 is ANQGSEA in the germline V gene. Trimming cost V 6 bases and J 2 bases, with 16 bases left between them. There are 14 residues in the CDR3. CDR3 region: CSVLWRHQQETQYF. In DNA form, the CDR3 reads TGCAGCGTCCTATGGAGACACCAACAAGAGACCCAGTACTTC.

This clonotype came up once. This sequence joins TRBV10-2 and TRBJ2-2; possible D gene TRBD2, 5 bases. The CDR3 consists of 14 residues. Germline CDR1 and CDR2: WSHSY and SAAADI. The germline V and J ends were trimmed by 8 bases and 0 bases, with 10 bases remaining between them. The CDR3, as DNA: TGCGCCAGCTGTAGACTAACGAACACCGGGGAGCTGTTTTTT. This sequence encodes CASCRLTNTGELFF.

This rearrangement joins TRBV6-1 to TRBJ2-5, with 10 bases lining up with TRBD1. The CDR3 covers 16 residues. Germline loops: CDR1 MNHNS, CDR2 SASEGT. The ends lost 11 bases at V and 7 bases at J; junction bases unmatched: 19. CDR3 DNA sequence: TGTGCCTCCCAAACGCGGGACAGGGGAGAAAGAGCGACCCAGTACTTC. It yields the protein CASQTRDRGERATQYF.

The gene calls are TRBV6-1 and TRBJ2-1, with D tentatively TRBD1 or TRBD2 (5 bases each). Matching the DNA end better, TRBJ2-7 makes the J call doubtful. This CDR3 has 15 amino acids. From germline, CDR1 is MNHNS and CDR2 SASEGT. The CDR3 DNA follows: TGTGCCAGCAGTCGGACCGGGACGGTTGCCTACGAGCAGTACTTC. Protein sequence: CASSRTGTVAYEQYF.

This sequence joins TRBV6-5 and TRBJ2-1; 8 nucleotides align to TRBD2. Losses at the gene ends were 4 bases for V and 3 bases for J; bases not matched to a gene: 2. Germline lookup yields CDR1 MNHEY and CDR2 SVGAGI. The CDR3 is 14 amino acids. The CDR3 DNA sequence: TGTGCCAGCAGTTCGCTAGCGGGCTACAATGAGCAGTTCTTC. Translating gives CASSSLAGYNEQFF.

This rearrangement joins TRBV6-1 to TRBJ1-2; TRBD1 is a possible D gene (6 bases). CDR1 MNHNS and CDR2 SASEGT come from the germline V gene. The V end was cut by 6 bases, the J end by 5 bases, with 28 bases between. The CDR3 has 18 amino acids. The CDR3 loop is CASSLSLGGLWNVYGYTF. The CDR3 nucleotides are TGTGCCAGCAGCCTGAGTTTGGGGGGCTTATGGAACGTTTATGGCTACACCTTC.

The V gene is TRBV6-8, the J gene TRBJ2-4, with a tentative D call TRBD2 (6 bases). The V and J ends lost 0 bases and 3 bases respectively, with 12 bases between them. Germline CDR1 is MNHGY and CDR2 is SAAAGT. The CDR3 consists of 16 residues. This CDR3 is CASSYSGLGGKNIQYF. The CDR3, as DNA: TGTGCCAGCAGTTACTCGGGGCTGGGGGGCAAAAACATTCAGTACTTC.

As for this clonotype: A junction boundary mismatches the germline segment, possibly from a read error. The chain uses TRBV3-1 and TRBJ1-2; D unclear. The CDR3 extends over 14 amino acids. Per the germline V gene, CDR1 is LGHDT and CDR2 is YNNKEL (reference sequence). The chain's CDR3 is CASTQEKDVYGYTF. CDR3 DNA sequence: TGTGCCAGCACCCAAGAAAAGGACGTCTATGGCTACACCTTC.

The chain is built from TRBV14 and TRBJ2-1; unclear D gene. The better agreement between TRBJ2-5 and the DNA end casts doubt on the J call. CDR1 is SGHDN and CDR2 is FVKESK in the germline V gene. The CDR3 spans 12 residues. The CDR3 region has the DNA TGTGCCAGCAGCCAAGATCGAAAGACCCAGTACTTC. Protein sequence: CASSQDRKTQYF.

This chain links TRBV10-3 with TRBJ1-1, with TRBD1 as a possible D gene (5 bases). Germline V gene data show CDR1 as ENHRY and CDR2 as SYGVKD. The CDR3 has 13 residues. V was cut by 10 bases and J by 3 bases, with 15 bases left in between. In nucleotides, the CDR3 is TGTGCCAGCAGGGTTTCGATCTACACTGAAGCTTTCTTT. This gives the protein CASRVSIYTEAFF.

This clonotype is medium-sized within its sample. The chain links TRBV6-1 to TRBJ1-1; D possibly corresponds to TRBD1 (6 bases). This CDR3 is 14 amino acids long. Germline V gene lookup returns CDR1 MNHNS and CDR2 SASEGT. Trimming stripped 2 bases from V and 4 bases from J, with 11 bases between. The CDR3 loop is CASSEQGTSTEAFF. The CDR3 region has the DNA TGTGCCAGCAGTGAACAGGGGACAAGCACTGAAGCTTTCTTT.

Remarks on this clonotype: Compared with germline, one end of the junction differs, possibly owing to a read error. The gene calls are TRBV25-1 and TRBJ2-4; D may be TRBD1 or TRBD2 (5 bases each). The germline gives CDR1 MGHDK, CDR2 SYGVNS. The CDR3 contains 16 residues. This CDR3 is CASSVPGLWVTDIQYF. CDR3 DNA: TGTGCGAGCAGTGTCCCGGGGCTGTGGGTCACAGACATTCAGTACTTC.

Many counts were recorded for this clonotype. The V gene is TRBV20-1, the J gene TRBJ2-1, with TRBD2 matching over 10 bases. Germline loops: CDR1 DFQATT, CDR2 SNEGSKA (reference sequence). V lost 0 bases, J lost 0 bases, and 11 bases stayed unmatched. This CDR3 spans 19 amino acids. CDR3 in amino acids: CSARDVIGLAVSSYNEQFF. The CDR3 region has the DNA TGCAGTGCTAGAGACGTGATCGGACTAGCGGTTAGCTCCTACAATGAGCAGTTCTTC.